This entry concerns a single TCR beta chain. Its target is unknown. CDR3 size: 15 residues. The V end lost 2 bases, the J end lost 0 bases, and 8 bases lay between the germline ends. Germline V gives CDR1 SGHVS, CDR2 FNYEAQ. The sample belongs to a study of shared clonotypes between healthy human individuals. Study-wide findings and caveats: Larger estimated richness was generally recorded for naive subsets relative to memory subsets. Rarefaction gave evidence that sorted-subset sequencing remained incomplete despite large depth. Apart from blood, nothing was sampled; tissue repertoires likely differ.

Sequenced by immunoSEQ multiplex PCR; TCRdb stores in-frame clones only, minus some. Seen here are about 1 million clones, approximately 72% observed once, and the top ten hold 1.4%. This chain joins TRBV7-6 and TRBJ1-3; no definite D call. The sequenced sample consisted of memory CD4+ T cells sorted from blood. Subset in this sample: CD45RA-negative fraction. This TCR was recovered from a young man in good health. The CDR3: CASSLLLNSGNTIYF. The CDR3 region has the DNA TGTGCCAGCAGCTTACTCCTGAACTCTGGAAACACCATATATTTT.